These 23 T cell receptor beta chains came from one sample sequenced in a study of CD8 T cells in ankylosing spondylitis. Each CDR3 protein gets one entry after TCRdb re-called the 5' RACE reads with MiXCR. The table records approximately 500,000 distinct CDR3 sequences, over 9.5% of them present only once. No antigen has been identified for these receptors. Study-wide findings and caveats: Ankylosing spondylitis blood appeared to carry a characteristic TCR beta motif of roughly 8 highly homologous variants.

The sequencing input was blood, either unsorted or a sorted T cell fraction (not recorded which). These receptors all stem from a male donor with ankylosing spondylitis.

There are many counts of this clonotype. This sequence joins TRBV7-9 and TRBJ1-5, with D tentatively TRBD1 (5 bases). Germline V lookup: CDR1 SEHNR, CDR2 FQNEAQ (reference sequence). The CDR3 is made up of 14 amino acids. V lost 4 bases and J 3 bases, leaving 10 bases between the germline ends. The CDR3 protein is CASSSPTDNQPQHF. Here the CDR3 DNA reads TGTGCCAGCAGCTCTCCGACAGACAATCAGCCCCAGCATTTT.

The CDR3 nucleotides are TGCAGTGCTAGGGGGTTGACAGCCCAATACGAGCAGTACTTC. This translates into CSARGLTAQYEQYF. This sequence joins TRBV20-1 and TRBJ2-7, with D perhaps TRBD1 (5 bases). The CDR3 is made up of 14 amino acids. Trimming pared 3 bases from V and 4 bases from J, leaving 16 bases between. The germline V gene has CDR1 DFQATT and CDR2 SNEGSKA (reference sequence).

The sample holds many counts of this clonotype. V gene TRBV5-1 combines with J gene TRBJ2-2, with 7 nucleotides matching TRBD1. CDR3 length: 15 amino acids. Germline V lookup: CDR1 SGHRS, CDR2 YFSETQ. V shed 6 bases and J 4 bases; nucleotides not matched to a gene: 9. The DNA for the CDR3 is TGCGCCAGCAAGGAAAGACAGGGCTCCACCGGGGAGCTGTTTTTT. It specifies CASKERQGSTGELFF.

V and J are TRBV29-1 and TRBJ2-1, with TRBD2 as a possible D gene (6 bases). V was cut by 2 bases and J by 5 bases, with 10 bases left in between. CDR3 length: 13 residues. Germline CDR1 SQVTM, CDR2 ANQGSEA. CDR3 DNA sequence: TGCAGCGTTGAACCCGGAGGGGACAATGAGCAGTTCTTC. Its translation is CSVEPGGDNEQFF.

The chain uses TRBV27 and TRBJ2-7; maybe TRBD1 (6 bases). V gave up 6 bases and J gave up 1 base, with 16 bases separating them. This CDR3 has 15 amino acids. Germline CDR1 and CDR2: MNHEY and SMNVEV (reference sequence). The CDR3 DNA is TGTGCCAGCAGCCCTCGCAGGGGAGTTTCCTACGAGCAGTACTTC. This gives the protein CASSPRRGVSYEQYF.

This clonotype was counted between two and nine times. This chain connects TRBV12-3 or TRBV12-4 to TRBJ2-3, with TRBD1 matching 7 bases. With V trimmed by 2 bases and J by 3 bases, 5 bases remained unmatched. The CDR3 runs to 15 residues. CDR3 residues: CASSLSIQGTDTQYF. DNA for the CDR3: TGTGCCAGCAGTTTATCTATACAGGGGACAGATACGCAGTATTTT.

The J gene is TRBJ2-2, the V gene TRBV18, with D hard to call. The V gene lost 1 base and the J gene lost 6 bases, with 6 bases spanning the gap. CDR1 KGHSH and CDR2 LQKENI come from the germline V gene. The CDR3 extends over 13 amino acids. CDR3 in amino acids: CASSPLSAGELFF. In DNA form, the CDR3 reads TGTGCCAGCTCACCACTCAGCGCCGGGGAGCTGTTTTTT.

This clonotype was seen at least ten times. The chain recombines TRBV5-1 with TRBJ2-6; D is uncertain. Looked up from germline, CDR1 is SGHRS and CDR2 is YFSETQ. Trimming left V 0 bases short and J 1 base short, with 5 bases between. The CDR3 has 15 residues. The CDR3 reads CASSLVGSGANVLTF. In DNA, the CDR3 is TGCGCCAGCAGCTTGGTGGGGTCTGGGGCCAACGTCCTGACTTTC. The full variable domain, with the rest looked up from reference TRBV5-1 and TRBJ2-6, is KAGVTQTPRYLIKTRGQQVTLSCSPISGHRSVSWYQQTPGQGLQFLFEYFSETQRNKGNFPGRFSGRQFSNSRSEMNVSTLELGDSALYLCASSLVGSGANVLTFGAGSRLTVL.

This clonotype has a handful of counts. The rearrangement links TRBV15 to TRBJ2-3; 8 bases map to TRBD2. J was trimmed by 1 base and V by 4 bases; bases with no gene match: 16. From germline, CDR1 is LNHNV and CDR2 YYDKDF (reference sequence). This CDR3 region has 19 residues. The CDR3 DNA follows: TGTGCCACCAGCATAAGAGTAACAAAGCGGGAGTACCGCACAGATACGCAGTATTTT. This gives the protein CATSIRVTKREYRTDTQYF.

This clonotype was seen a few times. This chain joins TRBV7-2 and TRBJ2-5, with D unresolved. The CDR3 sequence is 13 residues long. V was cut by 3 bases and J by 3 bases, with 8 bases left in between. Germline assignment: CDR1 SGHTA and CDR2 FQGNSA. CDR3 in DNA: TGTGCCAGCAGCTTCGGTGTGGAAGAGACCCAGTACTTC. Translation: CASSFGVEETQYF.

This clonotype has a handful of counts. The chain uses TRBV5-1 and TRBJ1-1, with D possibly matching TRBD1 (6 bases). Trimming pared 3 bases from V and 2 bases from J, leaving 11 bases between. The CDR3 contains 14 residues. Germline V gives CDR1 SGHRS, CDR2 YFSETQ. The CDR3 nucleotides read TGCGCCAGCAGCTGGACAGATCTAAACACTGAAGCTTTCTTT. Its translation is CASSWTDLNTEAFF.

The chain combines TRBV14 with TRBJ2-3; D ambiguous. In germline, CDR1 is SGHDN, CDR2 FVKESK. This CDR3 spans 12 amino acids. The V end lost 2 bases, the J end lost 13 bases, and 13 bases lay between the germline ends. The CDR3 region is CASSQWTQRKYF. The CDR3, as DNA: TGTGCCAGCAGCCAATGGACCCAGCGCAAGTATTTT.

This clonotype was picked up a small number of times. The chain uses TRBV18 and TRBJ2-7; D is unclear. Germline V gene data show CDR1 as KGHSH and CDR2 as LQKENI. This CDR3 region has 12 residues. V shed 2 bases and J shed 3 bases, with 5 bases lying between them. The CDR3 loop reads CASSPVDYEQYF. In DNA, the CDR3 is TGTGCCAGCTCACCAGTAGACTACGAGCAGTACTTC.

This clonotype was recorded many times. The rearrangement links TRBV5-6 to TRBJ2-5, with no clear D. The CDR3 has 15 amino acids. Per germline, CDR1 SGHDT and CDR2 YYEEEE. V lost 0 bases and J 5 bases, leaving 14 bases between the germline ends. The CDR3 region has the DNA TGTGCCAGCAGCTTGGCCATGATTGATTTGGAGACCCAGTACTTC. Protein: CASSLAMIDLETQYF.

This chain's CDR3 is CASSLDRGPMDEQFF. For the CDR3, the DNA is TGCGCCAGCAGCTTGGACAGGGGGCCGATGGATGAGCAGTTCTTC. The gene calls are TRBV5-1 and TRBJ2-1, with 9 bases lining up with TRBD1. Trimming at V came to 0 bases and at J to 8 bases, leaving 6 bases not matched to a gene. Germline CDR1 reads SGHRS; CDR2 reads YFSETQ. CDR3 size: 15 residues.

This clonotype has ten or more counts. The chain uses TRBV5-5 and TRBJ2-1; D is undetermined. V gave up 2 bases and J gave up 1 base, with 10 bases separating them. Per the germline V gene, CDR1 is SGHKS and CDR2 is YYEKEE (reference sequence). The CDR3 covers 15 residues. CDR3 residues: CASSFIAASYNEQFF. The DNA of the CDR3 is TGTGCCAGCAGCTTTATAGCTGCTTCCTACAATGAGCAGTTCTTC.

The chain carries TRBV5-1 and TRBJ2-1; TRBD1 matches 11 bases. The CDR3 loop spans 14 amino acids. Germline CDR1 SGHRS, CDR2 YFSETQ. The ends lost 3 bases at V and 10 bases at J; junction bases unmatched: 6. DNA of the CDR3: TGCGCCAGCAGCTCCCGGACAGGGGGCTGGGAGCAGTTCTTC. As protein: CASSSRTGGWEQFF.

This rearrangement joins TRBV30 to TRBJ1-6; D gene ambiguous. Germline loops: CDR1 GTSNPN, CDR2 SVGIG (reference sequence). The germline V and J ends were trimmed by 0 bases and 10 bases, with 13 bases remaining between them. The CDR3 runs 14 residues. Written as DNA, the CDR3 is TGTGCCTGGAGTGTCGCGGCGGTTAACTCACCCCTCCACTTT. Translating it yields CAWSVAAVNSPLHF.

The chain joins TRBV20-1 to TRBJ2-3, with D perhaps TRBD2 (6 bases). The germline V gene has CDR1 DFQATT and CDR2 SNEGSKA (reference sequence). V lost 5 bases and J 2 bases, leaving 14 bases between the germline ends. The CDR3 is 14 amino acids. In DNA form, the CDR3 reads TGCAGTGCTCCCCCGGGCGGGGTCACAGATACGCAGTATTTT. Amino acids: CSAPPGGVTDTQYF.

The genes are TRBV5-1 and TRBJ1-2; D unresolved. V gave up 0 bases and J gave up 4 bases, with 16 bases separating them. Germline V gene lookup returns CDR1 SGHRS and CDR2 YFSETQ. The CDR3 covers 16 residues. The CDR3 sequence is CASSLVASQISYGYTF. DNA of the CDR3: TGCGCCAGCAGCTTGGTCGCCAGCCAAATCAGCTATGGCTACACCTTC.

The chain carries TRBV14 and TRBJ2-6, with D uncertain. The CDR3 length is 14 residues. Looked up from germline, CDR1 is SGHDN and CDR2 is FVKESK. Trimming took 1 base from V and 2 from J, leaving 3 bases between them. The CDR3 bases are TGTGCCAGCAGCCAAGGAGCTGGGGCCAACGTCCTGACTTTC. This gives the protein CASSQGAGANVLTF.

This clonotype was seen only a few times. The chain recombines TRBV5-1 with TRBJ2-1; D ambiguous. The CDR3 contains 14 residues. Germline V CDR1 and CDR2: SGHRS, YFSETQ. V lost 0 bases, J lost 7 bases, and 11 bases lay in between. CDR3 nucleotides: TGCGCCAGCAGCTTGGGACCGGGCCCGAATGAGCAGTTCTTC. As protein: CASSLGPGPNEQFF.

This clonotype has just a few counts. The chain is built from TRBV20-1 and TRBJ2-1; D might be TRBD2 (6 bases). The CDR3 is 12 residues long. The germline V and J ends were trimmed by 0 bases and 11 bases, with 11 bases remaining between them. CDR1 is DFQATT, CDR2 SNEGSKA, per germline (reference sequence). In DNA form, the CDR3 reads TGCAGTGCTAGAGATTTGGGGGGTAAGCAGTTCTTC. It yields the protein CSARDLGGKQFF.